This is a list of T cell receptor beta chains from one sample in a study of blood T cell repertoires in COVID-19. The table came from immunoSEQ multiplex PCR; TCRdb's copy has only in-frame clones and leaves some out. The sample records 200,000 to 300,000 clones, approximately 86% being singletons. Sequencing was done on a sample of peripheral blood. The receptor set was obtained from a man aged 35 to 55 who had recovered from COVID-19. CDR3s include the opening cysteine and the closing phenylalanine or tryptophan. The D gene is left open where the match is weak. Clone size is not always given. Where it is, it says once, few, many or a class for expanded clones.

d_gene	j_gene	abundance	v_gene	CDR3nt	CDR3aa
.	TRBJ1-5	.	TRBV7-3	TGTGCCAGCAGCTTACCGCACAGGGATCAGCCCCAGCATTTT	CASSLPHRDQPQHF
.	TRBJ2-1	few	TRBV6-2/TRBV6-3	TGTGCCAGCAGCATGGGACTGAACAATGAGCAGTTCTTC	CASSMGLNNEQFF
TRBD1	TRBJ2-1	.	TRBV7-3	TGTGCCAGCAGCTTCACAGGGGGCCCCAACAATGAGCAGTTCTTC	CASSFTGGPNNEQFF
.	TRBJ1-5	.	TRBV4-3	TGCGCCAGCAGCCAAGAACGGTTCTACAGCCTCAATCAGCCCCAGCATTTT	CASSQERFYSLNQPQHF
TRBD2	TRBJ2-7	.	TRBV25-1	TGTGCCATGCGGATGGGGCGGGGGACCTACGAGCAGTACTTC	CAMRMGRGTYEQYF
.	TRBJ1-1	.	TRBV12-5	TGTGCTAGTGGTTTGGGGGGGCGCAACACTGAAGCTTTCTTT	CASGLGGRNTEAFF
.	TRBJ1-2	.	TRBV5-1	TGCGCCAGCAGCCAAGGGACATATACTAACTATGGCTACACCTTC	CASSQGTYTNYGYTF
.	TRBJ2-5	.	TRBV27	TGTGCCAGCAAACCTATAGGAGCGCAGGAGACCCAGTACTTC	CASKPIGAQETQYF
.	TRBJ2-7	.	TRBV5-6	TGTGCCAGCAGCTTCCCCGGGGGTCGCTCCTACGAGCAGTACTTC	CASSFPGGRSYEQYF
.	TRBJ1-1	.	TRBV5-1	TGCGCCAGCAGCTTGGTGGAGGAGGGTACTGAAGCTTTCTTT	CASSLVEEGTEAFF
.	TRBJ1-1	.	TRBV6-4	TGTGCCACCCGAAACAACAGGAACACTGAAGCTTTCTTT	CATRNNRNTEAFF
.	TRBJ2-2	.	TRBV21-1	TGTGCCAGGGCGGGTGCGCTGAACACCGGGGAGCTGTTTTTT	CARAGALNTGELFF
.	TRBJ2-2	.	TRBV19	TGTGCCAGTAGTATTAAGGGGCTAGGAGGGGACACCGGGGAGCTGTTTTTT	CASSIKGLGGDTGELFF
.	TRBJ2-5	.	TRBV7-2	TGTGCCAGCAGCTTGGCACAGGGTGTCTGGGAGACCCAGTACTTC	CASSLAQGVWETQYF
TRBD1	TRBJ2-7	.	TRBV27	TGTGCCAGCTCTATCGGGACAGGGCTGTACGAGCAGTACTTC	CASSIGTGLYEQYF
.	TRBJ2-3	.	TRBV30	TGTGCCTGGAGTGGTTTTGGCCGCACAGATACGCAGTATTTT	CAWSGFGRTDTQYF
.	TRBJ1-2	.	TRBV18	TGTGCCAGCTCACAACGATTGAGGCATCCGCCTAACTATGGCTACACCTTC	CASSQRLRHPPNYGYTF
.	TRBJ2-7	.	TRBV4-3	TGCGCCAGCAGCCAGGCAGGCGTCAGCTCCTACGAGCAGTACTTC	CASSQAGVSSYEQYF
TRBD1	TRBJ1-2	.	TRBV4-2	TGTGCCAGCAGCCAAGCCGGGACAGGGTCCTATGGCTACACCTTC	CASSQAGTGSYGYTF
.	TRBJ2-7	.	TRBV5-8	TGTGCCAGCAGCTCTCGGGACTTTGGGGTCTACGAGCAGTACTTC	CASSSRDFGVYEQYF
TRBD1	TRBJ2-7	few	TRBV2	TGTGCCAGCCGCCGAGGACAGGGGACGTACTTC	CASRRGQGTYF
TRBD1	TRBJ1-2	.	TRBV7-2	TGTGCCAGCAGCTTAGGGGCAGGGGGGCTATCGGGCTACACCTTC	CASSLGAGGLSGYTF
.	TRBJ1-1	once	TRBV3-1/TRBV3-2	TGTGCCAGCAGCCAACGTTGGGGCCAGGGACACGGCACTGAAGCTTTCTTT	CASSQRWGQGHGTEAFF
.	TRBJ2-3	.	TRBV7-2	TGTGCCAGCAGCTTAGTTCGGGGGGCGGTCACAGATACGCAGTATTTT	CASSLVRGAVTDTQYF
TRBD2	TRBJ2-3	.	TRBV14	TGTGCCAGCAGCCAAGATCCGGGGACTAGTCAGTATTTT	CASSQDPGTSQYF
TRBD2	TRBJ2-3	.	TRBV5-1	TGCGCCAGCAGCCCCAGGGGTAGCGGGGGGGCGCATACGCAGTATTTT	CASSPRGSGGAHTQYF
.	TRBJ2-3	.	TRBV12-3/TRBV12-4	TGTGCCAGCAGTTTAGAGCATACGCAGTATTTT	CASSLEHTQYF
TRBD2	TRBJ2-2	.	TRBV27	TGTGCCAGCAGTTTGGTAGGCGGGGGGCGTCCGAACACCGGGGAGCTGTTTTTT	CASSLVGGGRPNTGELFF
TRBD2	TRBJ2-1	.	TRBV19	TGTGCCAGTAGTCCTCCCACGGCTAGCGGGGTGTTCTTC	CASSPPTASGVFF
.	TRBJ2-1	.	TRBV7-2	TGTGCCAGCAGCCCACAGCATTTATACAATGAGCAGTTCTTC	CASSPQHLYNEQFF
.	TRBJ1-1	.	TRBV5-1	TGCGCCAGCAGCTTAGAACCGGGGTTAAGCAATGAAGCTTTCTTT	CASSLEPGLSNEAFF
TRBD1	TRBJ1-2	once	TRBV6-6	TGTGCCAGCAGCTCTGGGGACAGCGGCTACACCTTC	CASSSGDSGYTF
TRBD1	TRBJ1-6	.	TRBV3-1/TRBV3-2	TGTGCCAGCAGCCAAGTAAGACAGGGTTATTCACCCCTCCACTTT	CASSQVRQGYSPLHF
.	TRBJ2-7	.	TRBV9	TGTGCCAGCAGCCCCCAGGATCAGGGGGGAGAGTACTTC	CASSPQDQGGEYF
.	TRBJ2-1	.	TRBV2	TGTGCCAGCAAGGGAGATGGGAATGAGCAGTTCTTC	CASKGDGNEQFF
TRBD1	TRBJ1-1	.	TRBV25-1	TGTGCCAGCAGAACAGGGGGTTGGGGCACTGAAGCTTTCTTT	CASRTGGWGTEAFF
TRBD1	TRBJ1-2	.	TRBV29-1	TGCAGCGTTGCCGGGACAGGGGGAGTTGGCTACACCTTC	CSVAGTGGVGYTF
TRBD1	TRBJ2-1	.	TRBV10-3	TGTGCCATCAGTGAGTCCATGAAGGACAGGTTCCAATACAATGAGCAGTTCTTC	CAISESMKDRFQYNEQFF
.	TRBJ2-7	.	TRBV27	TGTGCCAGCAGCGTCAGATCCATGTCCTACGAGCAGTACTTC	CASSVRSMSYEQYF
.	TRBJ2-7	.	TRBV7-2	TGTGCCAGCAGCTTAGGTCTAGGGACAACCCCAGGCGAGCAGTACTTC	CASSLGLGTTPGEQYF
.	TRBJ2-7	.	TRBV20-1	TGCAGTGCTAGTTTGGGGCTAGCCTACGAGCAGTACTTC	CSASLGLAYEQYF
.	TRBJ2-7	once	TRBV6-5	TGTGCCAGCAGTTACTCGAGGGACACATCCTACGAGCAGTACTTC	CASSYSRDTSYEQYF
.	TRBJ2-3	.	TRBV6-2/TRBV6-3	TGTGCCAGCAGTTTAAGCACAGATACGCAGTATTTT	CASSLSTDTQYF
.	TRBJ2-3	.	TRBV7-9	TGTGCCAGCAGCTTAGTCGGGATTTACACAGATACGCAGTATTTT	CASSLVGIYTDTQYF
TRBD2	TRBJ2-5	.	TRBV5-4	TGTGCCAGCACCAGCGGACTAGCGGGGATCCAAGAGACCCAGTACTTC	CASTSGLAGIQETQYF
TRBD2	TRBJ2-1	few	TRBV9	TGTGCCAGCAGCAGATCTAGCGGGAGCAATGAGCAGTTCTTC	CASSRSSGSNEQFF
TRBD1	TRBJ2-3	.	TRBV2	TGTGCCAGCATCCGGACAGGGACCCTGGATACGCAGTATTTT	CASIRTGTLDTQYF
.	TRBJ2-3	once	TRBV6-6	TGTGCCAGCAACCACAGGTCTTGGGACACAGATACGCAGTATTTT	CASNHRSWDTDTQYF
.	TRBJ1-2	.	TRBV21-1	TGTGCCAGCAGCAAACTGGGGTCGGAGGGAAATGAAGGCTACACCTTC	CASSKLGSEGNEGYTF
.	TRBJ2-7	.	TRBV7-8	TGTGCCAGCAGCTCCCCCACCCGGGGCGAGCAGTACTTC	CASSSPTRGEQYF
.	TRBJ2-2	.	TRBV30	TGTGCCTGGAGCCCTCTCGGGGGAGTTAACACCGGGGAGCTGTTTTTT	CAWSPLGGVNTGELFF
.	TRBJ2-6	.	TRBV10-3	TGTGCCATCAGTCGGGACTCTGGGGCCAACGTCCTGACTTTC	CAISRDSGANVLTF
.	TRBJ1-6	.	TRBV7-9	TGTGCCAGCAGCTTAGCAAGGGGTGGGAATTCACCCCTCCACTTT	CASSLARGGNSPLHF
.	TRBJ1-4	few	TRBV4-1	TGCGCCAGCAGAGACCCCGACAGCCCTAATGAAAAACTGTTTTTT	CASRDPDSPNEKLFF
.	TRBJ2-1	.	TRBV10-2	TGCGCCAGCAGTGTTCCGGGGGTAGGTGAGCAGTTCTTC	CASSVPGVGEQFF
TRBD1	TRBJ1-1	.	TRBV29-1	TGCAGCGCTTCTTCGACAGGGGTCACTGAAGCTTTCTTT	CSASSTGVTEAFF
.	TRBJ2-2	.	TRBV7-9	TGTGCCAGCAGCTTGATCTATCCGAACACCGGGGAGCTGTTTTTT	CASSLIYPNTGELFF